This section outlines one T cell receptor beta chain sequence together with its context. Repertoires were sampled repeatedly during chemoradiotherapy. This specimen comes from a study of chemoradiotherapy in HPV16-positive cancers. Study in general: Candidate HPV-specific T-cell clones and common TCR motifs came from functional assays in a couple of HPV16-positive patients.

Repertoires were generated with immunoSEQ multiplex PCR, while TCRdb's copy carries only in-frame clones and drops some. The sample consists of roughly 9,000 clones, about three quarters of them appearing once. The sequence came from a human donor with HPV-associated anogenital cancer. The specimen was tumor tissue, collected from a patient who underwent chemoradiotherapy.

The CDR3 here is CASSLFGGEQETQYF. CDR3 in DNA: TGTGCCAGCAGCTTATTCGGCGGGGAGCAAGAGACCCAGTACTTC. The chain joins TRBV11-2 to TRBJ2-5; weak D call: TRBD2 (6 bases). Germline loops: CDR1 SGHAT, CDR2 FQNNGV. V lost 2 bases to trimming and J lost 2 bases, with 12 bases between them. The length of the CDR3 is 15 residues.